A selection of T cell receptor beta chains follows, all from one sample in a study of shared clonotypes between healthy human individuals. Repertoires were generated with immunoSEQ multiplex PCR, while TCRdb's copy carries only in-frame clones and drops some. The sample has around 1.9 million clones; just over 90% are singletons. The sample consisted of naive CD8+ T cells from PBMCs. These receptors all stem from a man younger than 30 in good health. Some clones in this sample may be carry-over from other donors' samples. CDR3s include the opening cysteine and the closing phenylalanine or tryptophan. The order of the fields is clone size, J gene, D gene, V gene, CDR3 protein, CDR3 DNA. D genes are given only for firm matches. A row's size may be missing; if present it is once, few, many or a size class.

>NA|TRBJ1-1|NA|TRBV14
CASSQVQALNTEAFF
TGTGCCAGCAGCCAAGTACAGGCCCTGAACACTGAAGCTTTCTTT
>NA|TRBJ2-5|NA|TRBV7-7
CASSLVSQETQYF
TGTGCCAGCAGCTTAGTCTCCCAAGAGACCCAGTACTTC
>NA|TRBJ1-1|TRBD1|TRBV6-5
CASSYSGRGDTEAFF
TGTGCCAGCAGTTACTCCGGCAGGGGGGACACTGAAGCTTTCTTT
>NA|TRBJ2-6|NA|TRBV5-1
CASSFSPSDFPSGANVLTF
TGCGCCAGCAGCTTCTCCCCGTCAGATTTTCCCTCTGGGGCCAACGTCCTGACTTTC
>NA|TRBJ2-7|NA|TRBV27
CASSLVGTLYEQYF
TGTGCCAGCAGTTTGGTCGGGACCTTGTACGAGCAGTACTTC
>NA|TRBJ2-1|TRBD2|TRBV7-2
CASSLTLAGPYNEQFF
TGTGCCAGCAGCTTAACACTAGCGGGACCCTACAATGAGCAGTTCTTC
>once|TRBJ2-7|NA|TRBV9
CASSPPADEQYF
TGTGCCAGCAGCCCACCCGCCGACGAGCAGTACTTC
>NA|TRBJ2-1|TRBD2|TRBV29-1
CSVLLAGVISAYNEQFF
TGCAGCGTCCTACTAGCGGGAGTAATTAGCGCCTACAATGAGCAGTTCTTC
>NA|TRBJ2-7|NA|TRBV25-1
CASSETDYEQYF
TGTGCCAGCAGTGAGACTGACTACGAGCAGTACTTC
>NA|TRBJ2-3|TRBD2|TRBV7-2
CASSLGTSGRLNTQYF
TGTGCCAGCAGCTTAGGAACTAGCGGGAGATTGAATACGCAGTATTTT
>NA|TRBJ2-7|NA|TRBV13
CASSLRGQRYEQYF
TGTGCCAGCAGCTTACGGGGCCAACGCTACGAGCAGTACTTC
>NA|TRBJ2-5|NA|TRBV13
CASSSLEDQGETQYF
TGTGCCAGCAGCTCCCTAGAAGACCAGGGGGAGACCCAGTACTTC
>NA|TRBJ2-7|NA|TRBV4-3
CASSQDWTSSYEQYF
TGCGCCAGCAGCCAAGACTGGACGTCCTCCTACGAGCAGTACTTC
>NA|TRBJ1-5|NA|TRBV30
CALRGGESNQPQHF
TGTGCCCTCCGTGGAGGGGAAAGCAATCAGCCCCAGCATTTT
>NA|TRBJ2-6|TRBD2|TRBV28
CASSPRGGKGPGANVLTF
TGTGCCAGCAGCCCCCGCGGGGGTAAGGGTCCTGGGGCCAACGTCCTGACTTTC
>NA|TRBJ2-7|TRBD1|TRBV5-4
CASSRPGQGTYEQYF
TGTGCCAGCAGCCGCCCGGGACAGGGGACATACGAGCAGTACTTC
>NA|TRBJ2-7|NA|TRBV11-2
CASSLVTDREQYF
TGTGCCAGCAGCTTAGTAACGGATCGCGAGCAGTACTTC
>NA|TRBJ1-4|NA|TRBV15
CATSRENYREGDEKLFF
TGTGCCACCAGCAGAGAGAATTACAGGGAGGGGGATGAAAAACTGTTTTTT
>NA|TRBJ2-5|NA|TRBV7-9
CASSAARAQETQYF
TGTGCCAGCAGTGCCGCGAGGGCCCAAGAGACCCAGTACTTC
>once|TRBJ2-1|NA|TRBV28
CASSFAPHNEQFF
TGTGCCAGCAGTTTCGCCCCTCACAATGAGCAGTTCTTC
>NA|TRBJ1-2|NA|TRBV4-1
CASSQDALSRGTYGYTF
TGCGCCAGCAGCCAAGATGCCCTGTCGCGGGGCACCTATGGCTACACCTTC
>NA|TRBJ1-3|NA|TRBV5-4
CASSLRFGDDPSGNTIYF
TGTGCCAGCAGCTTAAGGTTCGGTGATGATCCCTCTGGAAACACCATATATTTT
>NA|TRBJ2-7|NA|TRBV5-1
CASSSGVRLYF
TGCGCCAGCAGCTCCGGGGTGAGGTTGTACTTC
>NA|TRBJ2-4|NA|TRBV7-9
CASSLARSENIQYF
TGTGCCAGCAGCTTAGCTCGGTCCGAAAACATTCAGTACTTC
>NA|TRBJ2-1|NA|TRBV28
CASSLVGGRTYNEQFF
TGTGCCAGCAGTTTAGTGGGGGGGCGAACTTACAATGAGCAGTTCTTC
>NA|TRBJ2-7|TRBD2|TRBV11-2
CASSFKRLAGLTYEQYF
TGTGCCAGCAGCTTTAAGAGACTAGCGGGACTTACTTACGAGCAGTACTTC
>NA|TRBJ2-3|TRBD2|TRBV7-3
CASSPLAGGTDTQYF
TGTGCCAGCAGCCCTCTAGCGGGAGGGACAGATACGCAGTATTTT
>NA|TRBJ2-7|TRBD2|TRBV4-1
CASSQEWGGRAYEQYF
TGCGCCAGCAGCCAAGAATGGGGCGGGAGGGCCTACGAGCAGTACTTC
>NA|TRBJ1-5|NA|TRBV27
CASSIGAGSNQPQHF
TGTGCCAGCAGCATAGGGGCAGGCAGCAATCAGCCCCAGCATTTT
>once|TRBJ2-7|TRBD2|TRBV7-3
CASSFWRTSDHSYEQYF
TGTGCCAGCAGCTTCTGGAGGACTAGCGATCACTCCTACGAGCAGTACTTC
>NA|TRBJ2-7|TRBD2|TRBV9
CASSTSRILGLAEQYF
TGTGCCAGCAGCACAAGTAGAATATTGGGACTAGCGGAGCAGTACTTC
>NA|TRBJ2-3|TRBD1|TRBV14
CASSLGQTGTDTQYF
TGTGCCAGCAGCCTGGGACAGACGGGCACAGATACGCAGTATTTT
>once|TRBJ2-1|NA|TRBV15
CATSLRTGYNEQFF
TGTGCCACCAGCCTTCGGACTGGATACAATGAGCAGTTCTTC
>NA|TRBJ2-7|TRBD1|TRBV5-6
CASSTGQGRQYF
TGTGCCAGCAGCACCGGACAGGGTCGGCAGTACTTC
>NA|TRBJ2-1|NA|TRBV7-8
CASSRENNEQFF
TGTGCCAGCAGCCGAGAGAACAATGAGCAGTTCTTC
>NA|TRBJ1-5|NA|TRBV27
CASSSFGGDQPQHF
TGTGCCAGCAGTTCCTTCGGGGGGGATCAGCCCCAGCATTTT
>NA|TRBJ2-7|NA|TRBV27
CASSLFGTYEQYF
TGTGCCAGCAGTTTATTCGGTACCTACGAGCAGTACTTC
>NA|TRBJ1-2|NA|TRBV5-6
CASSLDRQRGFDGYTF
TGTGCCAGCAGCTTGGACCGGCAACGGGGCTTTGACGGCTACACCTTC
>few|TRBJ2-2|TRBD1|TRBV6-5
CASSYPGGLATGELFF
TGTGCCAGCAGTTACCCAGGGGGCCTGGCCACCGGGGAGCTGTTTTTT
>NA|TRBJ2-5|TRBD1|TRBV7-9
CASSDAQGWQETQYF
TGTGCCAGCAGCGACGCACAGGGGTGGCAAGAGACCCAGTACTTC
>NA|TRBJ2-2|NA|TRBV4-1
CASSQVGGRLGGELFF
TGCGCCAGCAGCCAAGTAGGAGGGCGCCTTGGGGGGGAGCTGTTTTTT
>NA|TRBJ2-1|NA|TRBV20-1
CSAAHYNEQFF
TGCAGTGCGGCCCACTACAATGAGCAGTTCTTC
>NA|TRBJ1-2|NA|TRBV11-2
CASSQAGLSRWYGYTF
TGTGCCAGCTCGCAGGCAGGCTTATCTCGTTGGTATGGCTACACCTTC
>NA|TRBJ2-7|NA|TRBV27
CASSPRTGGYEQYF
TGTGCCAGCAGTCCCAGGACCGGGGGCTACGAGCAGTACTTC
>NA|TRBJ2-1|NA|TRBV4-1
CASSQDPVMSYNEQFF
TGCGCCAGCAGCCAAGATCCTGTAATGTCGTACAATGAGCAGTTCTTC
>once|TRBJ2-1|TRBD2|TRBV5-1
CASSLVGGGYNEQFF
TGCGCCAGCAGCTTGGTTGGCGGGGGTTACAATGAGCAGTTCTTC